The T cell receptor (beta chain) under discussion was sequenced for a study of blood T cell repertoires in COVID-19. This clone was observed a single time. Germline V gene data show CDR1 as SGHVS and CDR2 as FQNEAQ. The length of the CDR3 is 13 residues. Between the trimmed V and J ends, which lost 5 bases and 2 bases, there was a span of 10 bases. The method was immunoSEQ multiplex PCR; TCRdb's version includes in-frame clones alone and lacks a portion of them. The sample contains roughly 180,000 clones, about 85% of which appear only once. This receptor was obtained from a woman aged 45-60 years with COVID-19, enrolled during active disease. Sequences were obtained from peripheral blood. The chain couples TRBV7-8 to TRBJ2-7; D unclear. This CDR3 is CASSQLVTYEQYF. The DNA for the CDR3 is TGTGCCAGCAGCCAACTTGTGACCTACGAGCAGTACTTC.